What follows describes a single T cell receptor (beta chain). As yet, its antigen is unknown. The sample originates from a study of cytomegalovirus exposure and HLA in healthy donors. General study points: The tendency of first-cohort TCR clusters to co-occur in the 90 to 150 validation repertoires emerged from a later analysis. A list of 164 TCR beta chains associated with cytomegalovirus was given.

Assay used: immunoSEQ multiplex PCR; TCRdb lists only in-frame clones, some missing. This repertoire shows fewer than 70,000 clones, around 96% found once; its top ten account for just over 0.9%. The CDR3 length is 12 residues. The germline gives CDR1 SGDLS, CDR2 YYNGEE. The ends were cut back, 6 bases at V and 6 bases at J, with 9 bases in the middle. This TCR was sampled from a man aged 18-30 years in good health and CMV-seronegative. Sequencing was carried out using PBMCs. The genes are TRBV9 and TRBJ2-2; D is possibly TRBD2 (6 bases). CDR3 protein: CASMGLAGELFF. In DNA form, the CDR3 reads TGTGCCAGCATGGGACTCGCCGGGGAGCTGTTTTTT.